This record looks at one T cell receptor beta chain sequence and its context. This specimen comes from a study of control samples from healthy donors and cancer patients. Sequencing used immunoSEQ multiplex PCR; TCRdb keeps in-frame clones, though not all of them. Among fewer than 200,000 clones, around 89% were seen once, and the ten largest hold more than 1.3%. This TCR came from a woman aged 45-65 years in good health. The source material was blood.

CDR3 sequence (DNA): TGTGCCAGCAGTATCAAGACAGGGGGCGGTGGCTACACCTTC. Its translation is CASSIKTGGGGYTF. The J gene is TRBJ1-2, the V gene TRBV6-5; TRBD1 matches 10 bases. The CDR3 is 14 amino acids. Germline V lookup: CDR1 MNHEY, CDR2 SVGAGI. V was clipped by 5 bases and J by 7 bases; unmatched bases: 7.